Below, 15 T cell receptor beta chains from the same sample are listed, as sequenced in a study of metastatic and nonmetastatic thyroid tumors. With MiXCR, TCRdb reprocessed the PCR reads. The sample has tens of thousands of clones, approximately 20% seen once. Thyroid surgery was performed in patients who had received no treatment beforehand. The source material was blood. These receptors came from a female donor with papillary thyroid cancer or a benign thyroid nodule (not recorded which). Some clones in this sample may be carry-over from other donors' samples.

This clone has just a few counts. The chain recombines TRBV5-1 with TRBJ1-4; no definite D call. V was clipped by 1 base and J by 8 bases, with 9 bases between them. This CDR3 is built from 13 residues. CDR1 is SGHRS, CDR2 YFSETQ, per germline. As DNA, the CDR3 is TGCGCCAGCAGCTTGCCGACAAGCGAAAAACTGTTTTTT. It codes for CASSLPTSEKLFF. Together with reference TRBV5-1 and TRBJ1-4, the CDR3 gives the full variable domain: KAGVTQTPRYLIKTRGQQVTLSCSPISGHRSVSWYQQTPGQGLQFLFEYFSETQRNKGNFPGRFSGRQFSNSRSEMNVSTLELGDSALYLCASSLPTSEKLFFGSGTQLSVL.

This clone appeared many times. This chain uses TRBV6-5 with TRBJ2-4; TRBD2 matches at 12 bases. CDR3 length equals 18 residues. The V gene's germline CDR1 is MNHEY and CDR2 SVGAGI. Unmatched junction bases numbered 5, after V lost 0 bases and J lost 2 bases. CDR3 residues: CASSYSWLAGGTKNIQYF. The DNA of the CDR3 is TGTGCCAGCAGTTACTCGTGGCTAGCGGGGGGGACCAAAAACATTCAGTACTTC.

This clone was counted at least ten times. This chain links TRBV12-5 with TRBJ2-3, with D possibly TRBD2 on 6 matching bases. CDR3 length: 14 amino acids. The germline V gene encodes CDR1 LGHNT and CDR2 FRNRAP. Between the trimmed V and J ends, which lost 5 bases and 2 bases, there was a span of 11 bases. For the CDR3, the DNA is TGTGCTAGTGGTAGGGACTCACACACAGATACGCAGTATTTT. Amino acid sequence: CASGRDSHTDTQYF.

This clone was detected many times. V gene TRBV19 combines with J gene TRBJ1-5; D uncertain. Germline CDR1 and CDR2: LNHDA and SQIVND (reference sequence). V was cut by 5 bases and J by 1 base, with 12 bases left in between. The CDR3 totals 15 residues. The CDR3, as DNA: TGTGCCAGTAGTCCTACAGAGACCAGCAATCAGCCCCAGCATTTT. It is translated as CASSPTETSNQPQHF.

A word on this clone: Since the CDR3 does not end with the conserved phenylalanine or tryptophan, this likely comes from a read error. It is unclear where the CDR3 begins or ends on the DNA, so no DNA is shown, and the CDR3 is as TCRdb lists it. CDR3: CASSLGLAL. V usage is TRBV7-3 and J usage is TRBJ1-3. The CDR3 extends over 9 residues, inclusive of both ends. The germline CDR1 and CDR2 sequences are SGHTA and FQGTGA.

This clone showed up many times. V usage is TRBV20-1 and J usage is TRBJ2-2; 11 nucleotides match TRBD2. Germline lookup yields CDR1 DFQATT and CDR2 SNEGSKA (reference sequence). CDR3 length equals 17 residues. V was pared by 0 bases and J by 7 bases, with 10 bases of the junction left unmatched. The CDR3 loop reads CSARDRLAGGQVGELFF. As DNA, the CDR3 is TGCAGTGCTAGAGATCGGTTAGCGGGGGGGCAGGTCGGGGAGCTGTTTTTT.

This clone was detected many times. The chain links TRBV12-3 or TRBV12-4 to TRBJ1-6; tentative D call: TRBD1 (6 bases). This CDR3 has 17 residues. V was clipped by 3 bases and J by 12 bases, with 24 bases between them. The CDR3 here is CASSFLSLESGVVPLHF. CDR3 coding DNA: TGTGCCAGCAGTTTTCTTTCTCTGGAGTCAGGGGTTGTACCCCTCCACTTT.

By share, this clone ranks as medium-sized. The chain carries TRBV27 and TRBJ2-7; 8 bases are shared with TRBD2. Losses at the gene ends were 4 bases for V and 2 bases for J; bases not matched to a gene: 10. CDR1 is MNHEY, CDR2 SMNVEV, per germline (reference sequence). This CDR3 spans 16 amino acids. CDR3 nucleotides: TGTGCCAGCAGTTCCCACGGGGGGGATCGTACCTACGAGCAGTACTTC. It encodes CASSSHGGDRTYEQYF.

The DNA for the CDR3 is TGTGCCAGCAGTTACACGCAGGGGAGCGACGAGCAGTACTTC. As protein: CASSYTQGSDEQYF. This chain uses TRBV6-5 with TRBJ2-7, with D possibly TRBD1 on 6 matching bases. V was cut by 2 bases and J by 5 bases, with 13 bases left in between. The germline V gene has CDR1 MNHEY and CDR2 SVGAGI. The CDR3 loop spans 14 amino acids.

V gene TRBV2 combines with J gene TRBJ2-7, with TRBD2 identical over 10 bases. Germline-derived CDR1 and CDR2 are SNHLY and FYNNEI. With V trimmed by 4 bases and J by 5 bases, 5 bases remained unmatched. The CDR3 runs to 14 residues. The CDR3 DNA follows: TGTGCCAGCAGTGTGAGCGGGAGGGCCCACGAGCAGTACTTC. Translating gives CASSVSGRAHEQYF.

V is TRBV7-8 and J is TRBJ2-7; 8 positions agree with TRBD1. The germline CDR1 and CDR2 sequences are SGHVS and FQNEAQ. With 5 bases clipped from V and 3 bases from J, the junction kept 6 bases outside the gene matches. The CDR3 runs to 14 residues. The CDR3 loop reads CASSPRTGYYEQYF. The DNA for the CDR3 is TGTGCCAGCAGCCCGAGGACAGGGTACTACGAGCAGTACTTC.

The chain uses TRBV7-6 and TRBJ2-3; tentatively, D is TRBD2 (6 bases). Germline V CDR1 and CDR2: SGHVS, FNYEAQ. The CDR3 loop spans 16 amino acids. V was trimmed by 5 bases and J by 5 bases, leaving 20 bases between them. The DNA of the CDR3 is TGTGCCAGCAGCGCTGAATTCGGGAGCTTTCAAGATACGCAGTATTTT. Protein: CASSAEFGSFQDTQYF.

This clone has a count of ten or more. V gene TRBV13 combines with J gene TRBJ2-1, with TRBD2 identical over 8 bases. There are 13 residues in the CDR3. Looked up from germline, CDR1 is PRHDT and CDR2 is FYEKMQ (reference sequence). The V gene end was trimmed by 5 bases and the J gene end by 7 bases; junction bases not matched to a gene: 4. CDR3 DNA: TGTGCCAGCAGCGCAACGGGAGGGAATGAGCAGTTCTTC. It is translated as CASSATGGNEQFF.

V usage is TRBV10-3 and J usage is TRBJ1-2, with a possible D match to TRBD1 (5 bases). Germline lookup yields CDR1 ENHRY and CDR2 SYGVKD. Trimming stripped 8 bases from V and 2 bases from J, with 18 bases between. The CDR3 length is 15 residues. The CDR3 nucleotides are TGTGCCATCGGAGGCCGCACCGACAGAAACTATGGCTACACCTTC. Protein sequence: CAIGGRTDRNYGYTF.

The sample holds a few counts of this clone. This sequence may be a read error, since a much larger clone differs from it by one base. This specimen includes other DNA sequences encoding the same CDR3. J is TRBJ1-3 and V is TRBV4-2, with a possible D match to TRBD1 (5 bases). Deletions cut 3 bases from V and 2 bases from J, with 14 bases between. Looked up from germline, CDR1 is LGHNA and CDR2 is YNFKEQ. CDR3 size: 16 residues. CDR3 nucleotide sequence: TGTGCCAGCAGCCAGGATAGCCAGGGCGCTGGAAACACCATATATTTT. Protein product: CASSQDSQGAGNTIYF.